This T cell receptor (beta chain) was recorded in a study of blood T cell repertoires in COVID-19. Study details: The origin of the acute and convalescent COVID-19 samples was the United States, Italy and Spain. From T cells, B-cell-depleted T cells, or PBMCs came the material, which was cDNA or gDNA.

The CDR3 has 17 amino acids. With 6 bases removed from V and 0 bases from J, the gap between germline ends came to 19 bases. The germline gives CDR1 MDHEN, CDR2 SYDVKM. As processed by the authors: Using reference gene primer amplification, nucleated cell counts were estimated. Data came from immunoSEQ multiplex PCR; TCRdb stores just in-frame clones and leaves some out. From that table come the V and J calls and clone size; the DNA was used to work out D and trimming. In the table there are fewer than 350,000 clones, over 80% of which are singletons. Seattle cases were enrolled at active infection and followed longitudinally.

V is TRBV28 and J is TRBJ2-3; weak D call: TRBD1 (6 bases). The specimen was peripheral blood. The clonotype originates from a man under 40 with COVID-19, enrolled during active disease. The CDR3 spells CASSALPGDFSTDTQYF. CDR3 nucleotide sequence: TGTGCCAGCAGCGCCCTGCCAGGGGATTTTAGCACAGATACGCAGTATTTT.